This T cell receptor beta chain derives from a study of cytomegalovirus exposure and HLA in healthy donors. Study details: Earlier work reported 100 million or so unique TCR beta sequences from about 179 million T cells. Notes on the study in general: TCR beta chains numbering roughly 150 were designated cytomegalovirus-associated. The number of N-insertions in an Asian-associated ancestry cluster was reportedly below the roughly 670-donor mean in a later analysis.

The germline gives CDR1 LNHDA, CDR2 SQIVND (reference sequence). V lost 6 bases and J 0 bases, leaving 15 bases between the germline ends. The CDR3 length is 16 residues. Comment on this clone: Its antigen is currently unknown.

Researchers ran the PCR with 60 Vbeta and 13 Jbeta primers. Libraries were prepared by immunoSEQ multiplex PCR; TCRdb keeps only in-frame clonotypes and omits some of them. This sample's table reports about 140,000 clones. It was healthy bone marrow donors who served as donors. The sample was PBMCs. This clonotype was obtained from a woman aged 18-29 years in good health and CMV-seronegative. The gene calls are TRBV19 and TRBJ1-5; perhaps TRBD1 as D (6 bases). In DNA form, the CDR3 reads TGTGCCAGTAGGGCGACAGGAGCTTATAGCAATCAGCCCCAGCATTTT. It codes for CASRATGAYSNQPQHF. Supplemented by reference TRBV19 and TRBJ1-5, the full variable domain reads DGGITQSPKYLFRKEGQNVTLSCEQNLNHDAMYWYRQDPGQGLRLIYYSQIVNDFQKGDIAEGYSVSREKKESFPLTVTSAQKNPTAFYLCASRATGAYSNQPQHFGDGTRLSIL.